One sample yielded the 23 T cell receptor beta chains listed below, sequenced in a study of blood T cell repertoires in COVID-19 (dated by TCRdb to 2020 to 2022). The library was generated by the immunoSEQ multiplex PCR assay. The table comes from immuneACCESS by way of TCRdb, which keeps in-frame sequences with V and J called. Part of the clones is missing from these tables; in studies checked, under half for an unresolved V gene and the rest for unknown reasons. The sample table shows approximately 450,000 clones, and nearly 90% are seen once. Over 1.5% of the sample goes to the ten largest clones. Source material: PBMCs or T cells enriched from blood (not recorded which). These receptors originate from a woman under 30 with acute COVID-19.

The chain uses TRBV28 and TRBJ1-2, with no clear D. The CDR3 sequence is 11 residues long. V lost 5 bases and J lost 6, with 7 bases in between. Germline V gene lookup returns CDR1 MDHEN and CDR2 SYDVKM. CDR3 loop: CASSVQDGYTF. The CDR3 DNA reads TGTGCCAGCAGTGTGCAGGATGGCTACACCTTC.

The chain recombines TRBV7-8 with TRBJ1-1; TRBD1 might be the D (6 bases). Germline V gene lookup returns CDR1 SGHVS and CDR2 FQNEAQ. This CDR3 is built from 16 residues. Trimming shortened V by 1 base and J by 1 base, and 13 bases separated the two germline ends. CDR3 coding DNA: TGTGCCAGCAGCTTAGGATACAGGGAGTCGAACACTGAAGCTTTCTTT. It translates to CASSLGYRESNTEAFF.

The gene calls are TRBV7-9 and TRBJ2-5, with TRBD1 matching over 9 bases. The CDR3 has 13 residues. Per germline, CDR1 SEHNR and CDR2 FQNEAQ (reference sequence). V was clipped by 3 bases and J by 5 bases; unmatched bases: 1. The CDR3 here is CASSFTGGETQYF. CDR3 DNA: TGTGCCAGCAGCTTTACAGGGGGCGAGACCCAGTACTTC.

The chain links TRBV5-1 to TRBJ2-5; a weak D match, TRBD2 (6 bases). The ends were cut back, 4 bases at V and 5 bases at J, with 18 bases in the middle. Germline CDR1 is SGHRS and CDR2 is YFSETQ. The CDR3 is 15 residues long. The DNA of the CDR3 is TGCGCCAGCAGCCCCTCGGAGGGCTCCAGGGAGACCCAGTACTTC. Protein sequence: CASSPSEGSRETQYF.

The genes are TRBV7-6 and TRBJ2-5; maybe TRBD2 (5 bases). Germline V gene lookup returns CDR1 SGHVS and CDR2 FNYEAQ. V gave up 8 bases and J gave up 7 bases, with 17 bases separating them. The CDR3 loop spans 13 amino acids. For the CDR3, the DNA is TGTGCCAGCCAAGAAGCGGCCCTGGGGACCCAGTACTTC. It specifies CASQEAALGTQYF.

V and J are TRBV4-1 and TRBJ1-4; TRBD1 aligns across 7 bases. The length of the CDR3 is 18 residues. With V trimmed by 0 bases and J by 9 bases, 16 bases remained unmatched. Germline V gives CDR1 MGHRA, CDR2 YSYEKL. CDR3 bases: TGCGCCAGCAGCCAAGAGGACGGCGGCACAGGGGACTGGAAAAAACTGTTTTTT. Its protein is CASSQEDGGTGDWKKLFF.

This chain connects TRBV30 to TRBJ1-5, with D unclear. CDR3 size: 14 residues. Germline CDR1 is GTSNPN and CDR2 is SVGIG (reference sequence). V shed 4 bases and J shed 0 bases, with 10 bases lying between them. CDR3 DNA sequence: TGTGCCTGGACTGAGCTTTATAGCAATCAGCCCCAGCATTTT. It encodes CAWTELYSNQPQHF.

This rearrangement joins TRBV28 to TRBJ2-5; a weak D match, TRBD2 (5 bases). The CDR3 totals 14 residues. Deletions cut 3 bases from V and 3 bases from J, with 11 bases between. Germline assignment: CDR1 MDHEN and CDR2 SYDVKM. The CDR3 sequence: CASSLAGQKETQYF. As DNA, the CDR3 is TGTGCCAGCAGTTTGGCGGGTCAGAAAGAGACCCAGTACTTC.

In the case of this clone: Other nucleotide sequences in the sample specify the same CDR3. The rearrangement joins TRBV9 to TRBJ1-1, with TRBD1 as a possible D gene (5 bases). This CDR3 region has 15 residues. The V and J ends lost 0 bases and 1 base respectively, with 10 bases between them. From germline, CDR1 is SGDLS and CDR2 YYNGEE. The CDR3 reads CASSVGGGRNTEAFF. CDR3 bases: TGTGCCAGCAGCGTAGGTGGGGGGAGGAACACTGAAGCTTTCTTT. Based on the CDR3 plus reference TRBV9 and TRBJ1-1, the full variable domain is DSGVTQTPKHLITATGQRVTLRCSPRSGDLSVYWYQQSLDQGLQFLIQYYNGEERAKGNILERFSAQQFPDLHSELNLSSLELGDSALYFCASSVGGGRNTEAFFGQGTRLTVV.

This chain connects TRBV5-4 to TRBJ1-6, with 7 bases lining up with TRBD1. Trimming took 5 bases from V and 8 from J; bases not matched to a gene: 7. This CDR3 is built from 14 residues. The germline V gene encodes CDR1 SGHNT and CDR2 YYREEE (reference sequence). The CDR3 nucleotides read TGTGCCAGCAGTTATCAGGGGGAGCATTCACCCCTCCACTTT. Protein product: CASSYQGEHSPLHF.

This clone appeared once. The V gene is TRBV5-4, the J gene TRBJ1-5; a possible D gene is TRBD1 (6 bases). V lost 0 bases and J lost 2, with 6 bases in between. Germline values: CDR1 SGHNT, CDR2 YYREEE (reference sequence). This CDR3 is built from 14 residues. The CDR3: CASSLAGGNQPQHF. The CDR3, as DNA: TGTGCCAGCAGCTTGGCAGGGGGCAATCAGCCCCAGCATTTT.

V and J are TRBV19 and TRBJ1-2; D is perhaps TRBD1 (6 bases). The germline V and J ends were trimmed by 5 bases and 5 bases, with 12 bases remaining between them. The CDR3 runs 13 residues. In germline, CDR1 is LNHDA, CDR2 SQIVND (reference sequence). The CDR3 nucleotides are TGTGCCAGTAGTCCAAGGGGGGGGTATGGCTACACCTTC. Amino acid sequence: CASSPRGGYGYTF. The entire variable domain, with the rest obtained from reference TRBV19 and TRBJ1-2, is as follows: DGGITQSPKYLFRKEGQNVTLSCEQNLNHDAMYWYRQDPGQGLRLIYYSQIVNDFQKGDIAEGYSVSREKKESFPLTVTSAQKNPTAFYLCASSPRGGYGYTFGSGTRLTVV.

The chain uses TRBV19 and TRBJ1-5; no definite D call. The CDR3 loop spans 16 amino acids. CDR1 and CDR2 (germline): LNHDA, SQIVND (reference sequence). The V and J ends lost 0 bases and 5 bases respectively, with 14 bases between them. In DNA, the CDR3 is TGTGCCAGTAGTATAGAGGCGGCCCGGCGTGATCAGCCCCAGCATTTT. This codes for CASSIEAARRDQPQHF. Complete variable domain (other parts from reference TRBV19 and TRBJ1-5): DGGITQSPKYLFRKEGQNVTLSCEQNLNHDAMYWYRQDPGQGLRLIYYSQIVNDFQKGDIAEGYSVSREKKESFPLTVTSAQKNPTAFYLCASSIEAARRDQPQHFGDGTRLSIL.

The rearrangement uses TRBV5-5 and TRBJ1-4; 8 nucleotides match TRBD1. The CDR3 covers 14 residues. The V gene's germline CDR1 is SGHKS and CDR2 YYEKEE (reference sequence). The ends lost 3 bases at V and 6 bases at J; junction bases unmatched: 4. CDR3 in amino acids: CASSYRGTDEKLFF. For the CDR3, the DNA is TGTGCCAGCAGCTACAGGGGGACCGATGAAAAACTGTTTTTT.

This chain connects TRBV5-1 to TRBJ2-6; a possible D gene is TRBD1 (6 bases). Trimming pared 4 bases from V and 0 bases from J, leaving 14 bases between. The CDR3 runs 17 residues. Germline CDR1 reads SGHRS; CDR2 reads YFSETQ. CDR3 loop: CASSLGQRVSGANVLTF. The CDR3, as DNA: TGCGCCAGCAGCCTCGGACAGCGTGTCTCTGGGGCCAACGTCCTGACTTTC.

The rearrangement joins TRBV7-9 to TRBJ2-7, with D tentatively TRBD1 (6 bases). Germline V gene lookup returns CDR1 SEHNR and CDR2 FQNEAQ (reference sequence). V was clipped by 7 bases and J by 4 bases, with 14 bases between them. This CDR3 has 13 amino acids. The CDR3 DNA reads as TGTGCCAGCATGGGGGACAATAGATACGAGCAGTACTTC. The encoded protein is CASMGDNRYEQYF.

This clone has only a few counts. This chain links TRBV7-2 with TRBJ1-2; D possibly corresponds to TRBD1 (6 bases). Germline lookup yields CDR1 SGHTA and CDR2 FQGNSA. V was shortened by 5 bases and J by 8 bases, with 21 bases between the two germline ends. There are 15 residues in the CDR3. CDR3 sequence: CASSPPAGGRLGYTF. The CDR3 coding sequence is TGTGCCAGCAGCCCGCCTGCCGGGGGGCGGCTAGGCTACACCTTC.

V gene TRBV9 combines with J gene TRBJ2-2; 10 positions agree with TRBD2. J gave up 7 bases and V 2 bases, and 11 bases lay outside the gene matches. Germline loops: CDR1 SGDLS, CDR2 YYNGEE. The CDR3 runs 17 residues. The CDR3 loop reads CASSVASGSPSRGELFF. As DNA, the CDR3 is TGTGCCAGCAGCGTGGCTAGCGGGAGTCCCTCACGCGGGGAGCTGTTTTTT.

DNA for the CDR3: TGCGCCAGCAGCTCCCCTGGGGCAGGGTCCCTTTGGGAGCTGTTTTTT. It yields the protein CASSSPGAGSLWELFF. The V call is TRBV5-1, the J call TRBJ2-2, with D possibly matching TRBD1 (5 bases). The CDR3 is made up of 16 amino acids. V dropped 3 bases and J dropped 9 bases, with 21 bases sitting between them. Germline V gene lookup returns CDR1 SGHRS and CDR2 YFSETQ.

The chain links TRBV7-9 to TRBJ2-6, with D perhaps TRBD2 (6 bases). The CDR3 runs to 15 residues. V dropped 3 bases and J dropped 4 bases, with 10 bases sitting between them. Germline V gene sequence: CDR1 SEHNR, CDR2 FQNEAQ (reference sequence). This CDR3 is CASSFREAGANVLTF. Here the CDR3 DNA reads TGTGCCAGCAGCTTTAGGGAGGCCGGGGCCAACGTCCTGACTTTC.

The rearrangement uses TRBV2 and TRBJ2-1, with 10 bases identical to TRBD1. Per germline, CDR1 SNHLY and CDR2 FYNNEI. The trim removed 5 bases at V and 9 bases at J, leaving 7 bases unmatched. CDR3 length: 14 residues. The CDR3 sequence is CASSPGQGFTEQFF. The CDR3 DNA is TGTGCCAGCAGTCCGGGACAGGGGTTTACTGAGCAGTTCTTC.

The J gene is TRBJ1-1, the V gene TRBV12-3 or TRBV12-4, with D unclear. There are 13 residues in the CDR3. The V and J ends lost 4 bases and 3 bases respectively, with 9 bases between them. The CDR3 nucleotides are TGTGCCAGCAGTTACACCCTGTACACTGAAGCTTTCTTT. It specifies CASSYTLYTEAFF.

The V and J genes are TRBV18 and TRBJ1-1; 7 bases line up with TRBD1. The V and J ends lost 6 bases and 9 bases, in that order; junction bases with no gene match: 13. The CDR3 runs to 14 residues. Germline assignment: CDR1 KGHSH and CDR2 LQKENI. CDR3: CASSSIQGRLKAFF. Written as DNA, the CDR3 is TGTGCCAGCTCGTCCATACAGGGGCGCCTTAAAGCTTTCTTT.